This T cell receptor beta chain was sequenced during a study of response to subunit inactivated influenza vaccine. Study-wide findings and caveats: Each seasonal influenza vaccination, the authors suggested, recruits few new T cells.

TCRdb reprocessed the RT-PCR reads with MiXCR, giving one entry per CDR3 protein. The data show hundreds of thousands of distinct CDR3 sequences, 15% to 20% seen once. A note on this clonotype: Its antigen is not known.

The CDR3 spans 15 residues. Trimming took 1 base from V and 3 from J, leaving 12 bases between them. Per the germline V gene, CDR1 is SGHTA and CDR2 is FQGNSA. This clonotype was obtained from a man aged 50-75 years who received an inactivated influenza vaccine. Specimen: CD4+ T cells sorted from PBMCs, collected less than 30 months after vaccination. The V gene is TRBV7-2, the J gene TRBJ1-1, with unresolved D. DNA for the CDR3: TGTGCCAGCAGCTTAGTCGCGGCAGTTGACACTGAAGCTTTCTTT. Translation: CASSLVAAVDTEAFF.